Each of the 10 T cell receptor beta chains below was sequenced from the same sample in a study of blood T cell repertoires in COVID-19. Sequencing used immunoSEQ multiplex PCR; TCRdb keeps in-frame clones, though not all of them. The sample holds 90,000 to 120,000 clones; 70% to 85% are singletons and the top ten take approximately 3.4%. The sample consisted of peripheral blood. These receptors all come from a woman older than 75 with active or convalescent COVID-19.

Turning to this clone: At one of its ends the junction is not consistent with the germline gene, which may arise from a read error. The rearrangement links TRBV7-7 to TRBJ2-5; 11 positions agree with TRBD2. This CDR3 has 14 residues. Germline values: CDR1 SSHAT, CDR2 FNYEAQ (reference sequence). The CDR3 DNA reads TGTGCTAGCAGCTCCGGGACTAGCGGCGAGACCCAGTACTTC. It is translated as CASSSGTSGETQYF.

The CDR3, as DNA: TGTGCCAGCTCAGGACAGAAGACTCAGGGGACTGAAGCTTTCTTT. It specifies CASSGQKTQGTEAFF. V usage is TRBV18 and J usage is TRBJ1-1, with D perhaps matching TRBD1 (6 bases). Germline V lookup: CDR1 KGHSH, CDR2 LQKENI. V was shortened by 5 bases and J by 5 bases, with 18 bases between the two germline ends. There are 15 residues in the CDR3.

This chain links TRBV28 with TRBJ1-4, with D perhaps matching TRBD1 (6 bases). The CDR3 is 17 residues long. Trimming stripped 5 bases from V and 8 bases from J, with 24 bases between. CDR1 MDHEN and CDR2 SYDVKM come from the germline V gene. The CDR3 is CASSPSILGGAWEKLFF. The CDR3 DNA sequence: TGTGCCAGCAGTCCCTCGATATTGGGGGGGGCTTGGGAAAAACTGTTTTTT. Complete variable domain (other parts from reference TRBV28 and TRBJ1-4): DVKVTQSSRYLVKRTGEKVFLECVQDMDHENMFWYRQDPGLGLRLIYFSYDVKMKEKGDIPEGYSVSREKKERFSLILESASTNQTSMYLCASSPSILGGAWEKLFFGSGTQLSVL.

The chain links TRBV6-2 or TRBV6-3 to TRBJ1-6, with 7 bases aligning to TRBD1. Germline CDR1 and CDR2: MNHEY and SVGEGT. This CDR3 is 17 amino acids long. The ends lost 4 bases at V and 0 bases at J; junction bases unmatched: 6. The DNA of the CDR3 is TGTGCCAGCAGTTCGAACAGGGGAAACTCCTATAATTCACCCCTCCACTTT. Amino acid sequence: CASSSNRGNSYNSPLHF.

The chain uses TRBV4-3 and TRBJ1-6; no clear D gene. The CDR3 has 18 residues. Germline V lookup: CDR1 LGHNA, CDR2 YSLEER. Trimming cost V 1 base and J 6 bases, with 19 bases left between them. DNA for the CDR3: TGCGCCAGCAGCCAAGGGCAAGGAGGAGGGCGAGGTAATTCACCCCTCCACTTT. Residues: CASSQGQGGGRGNSPLHF.

The chain is built from TRBV7-9 and TRBJ1-4; maybe TRBD1 (5 bases). Germline V gene data show CDR1 as SEHNR and CDR2 as FQNEAQ (reference sequence). This CDR3 contains 13 residues. Trimming removed 5 bases at V and 8 bases at J, with 12 bases between. In DNA, the CDR3 is TGTGCCAGCAGCCTTTCGGGACTGGAAAAACTGTTTTTT. It yields the protein CASSLSGLEKLFF.

V and J are TRBV30 and TRBJ2-7; 7 bases are a match to TRBD2. The CDR3 is made up of 16 amino acids. The trim removed 0 bases at V and 0 bases at J, leaving 8 bases unmatched. The V gene's germline CDR1 is GTSNPN and CDR2 SVGIG (reference sequence). The CDR3 loop is CAWSVGGSPPSYEQYF. The CDR3 nucleotides are TGTGCCTGGAGTGTGGGGGGGAGCCCACCCTCCTACGAGCAGTACTTC.

The chain joins TRBV28 to TRBJ1-5, with 7 bases that match TRBD1. Germline assignment: CDR1 MDHEN and CDR2 SYDVKM. CDR3 length: 16 residues. V gave up 6 bases and J gave up 0 bases; unmatched junction bases: 8. The CDR3 DNA reads TGTGCCAGCAGGGGCGGGACAGTGAGTAGCAATCAGCCCCAGCATTTT. It yields the protein CASRGGTVSSNQPQHF.

The chain combines TRBV27 with TRBJ1-1, with TRBD1 as a possible D gene (6 bases). V dropped 7 bases and J dropped 1 base, with 10 bases sitting between them. Germline V gene sequence: CDR1 MNHEY, CDR2 SMNVEV (reference sequence). The CDR3 has 13 amino acids. The CDR3 bases are TGTGCCAGCACGCGGGGGGCGAACACTGAAGCTTTCTTT. Its protein product is CASTRGANTEAFF.

This rearrangement joins TRBV6-2 or TRBV6-3 to TRBJ1-4; 11 bases align to TRBD1. Germline V lookup: CDR1 MNHEY, CDR2 SVGEGT. V shed 4 bases and J 12 bases; nucleotides not matched to a gene: 4. The CDR3 extends over 13 amino acids. The CDR3 DNA reads TGTGCCAGCAGTTTCGGACAGGGGGCAGAACTGTTTTTT. It yields the protein CASSFGQGAELFF.